The 18 T cell receptor beta chains presented below share a single source sample, sequenced in a study of T cells in Graves' hyperthyroidism and ophthalmopathy. The TCR beta CDR3 regions underwent amplification using RNA transcripts as the source. The HTBI primer set drove a first-round RT-PCR of the TCR CDR3. TCRdb re-called the multiplex PCR reads with MiXCR, one entry per CDR3 protein. The sample has 600,000 or so distinct CDR3 sequences; approximately 15% are singletons. The sample consisted of blood. These receptors came from a woman aged 45-65 years with Graves' ophthalmopathy.

The chain is built from TRBV6-2 or TRBV6-3 and TRBJ2-2; possibly TRBD1 for D (5 bases). V was clipped by 8 bases and J by 0 bases, with 13 bases between them. Germline CDR1 MNHEY, CDR2 SVGEGT. This CDR3 has 15 residues. CDR3 loop: CASSDIDSNTGELFF. In nucleotides, the CDR3 is TGTGCCAGCTCGGACATCGACTCGAACACCGGGGAGCTGTTTTTT.

This chain uses TRBV7-2 with TRBJ2-2, with 8 bases lining up with TRBD2. CDR3 size: 15 residues. In germline, CDR1 is SGHTA, CDR2 FQGNSA. V was pared by 4 bases and J by 7 bases, with 8 bases of the junction left unmatched. This CDR3 is CASSSPAGVIGELFF. Here the CDR3 DNA reads TGTGCCAGCAGCTCCCCAGCGGGAGTTATCGGGGAGCTGTTTTTT.

This clonotype was detected many times. The rearrangement joins TRBV12-3 or TRBV12-4 to TRBJ2-5; D remains unclear. Trimming pared 3 bases from V and 2 bases from J, leaving 16 bases between. The CDR3 consists of 16 residues. The CDR3 nucleotides are TGTGCCAGCAGTTTCTCTGACGGAGCAGCTCAAGAGACCCAGTACTTC. Protein sequence: CASSFSDGAAQETQYF.

This clonotype has more than one count but fewer than ten. The chain links TRBV6-1 to TRBJ1-5; 7 positions match TRBD1. V was pared by 8 bases and J by 5 bases, with 9 bases of the junction left unmatched. Germline V gene data show CDR1 as MNHNS and CDR2 as SASEGT. The CDR3 consists of 14 residues. CDR3 nucleotides: TGTGCCAGCCTCCCGACAGGGAGTCATCAGCCCCAGCATTTT. Encoded protein: CASLPTGSHQPQHF.

The chain recombines TRBV19 with TRBJ2-1; 9 positions agree with TRBD2. Germline V gives CDR1 LNHDA, CDR2 SQIVND (reference sequence). The V and J ends lost 5 bases and 6 bases, in that order; junction bases with no gene match: 14. This CDR3 has 17 amino acids. In DNA, the CDR3 is TGTGCCAGTAGTCCCCGGGTAGCGGGAGTGTTTGCCAATGAGCAGTTCTTC. This codes for CASSPRVAGVFANEQFF.

The sample holds many counts of this clonotype. The V and J genes are TRBV7-2 and TRBJ2-1, with a possible D match to TRBD2 (6 bases). The V end lost 6 bases, the J end lost 1 base, and 16 bases lay between the germline ends. Germline values: CDR1 SGHTA, CDR2 FQGNSA. The CDR3 covers 16 residues. The DNA for the CDR3 is TGTGCCAGCAGACCGCGGTCCGGGGGATCCTACAATGAGCAGTTCTTC. As protein: CASRPRSGGSYNEQFF.

The chain's CDR3 is CASSQDISGPGSGTGELFF. In nucleotides, the CDR3 is TGCGCCAGCAGCCAAGATATCTCGGGGCCCGGGAGTGGCACCGGGGAGCTGTTTTTT. The chain is built from TRBV4-3 and TRBJ2-2, with D maybe TRBD2 (6 bases). The CDR3 extends over 19 amino acids. Germline assignment: CDR1 LGHNA and CDR2 YSLEER. V shed 0 bases and J shed 4 bases, with 21 bases lying between them.

V usage is TRBV10-3 and J usage is TRBJ2-5; D gene uncertain. V was clipped by 1 base and J by 5 bases, with 14 bases between them. In germline, CDR1 is ENHRY, CDR2 SYGVKD. This CDR3 has 15 residues. The CDR3 here is CAISELGANSETQYF. As DNA, the CDR3 is TGTGCCATCAGTGAGTTAGGCGCTAATAGTGAGACCCAGTACTTC.

On this clonotype: Possible read error: a much larger clone is one base away. The chain is built from TRBV7-9 and TRBJ2-1; 9 positions agree with TRBD2. The J call is doubtful: the DNA matches TRBJ2-7 better. Germline assignment: CDR1 SEHNR and CDR2 FQNEAQ (reference sequence). This CDR3 has 16 amino acids. The CDR3 is CASSSFSGRIYNEQYF. CDR3 in DNA: TGTGCCAGCAGCTCCTTCAGCGGGAGGATTTACAATGAGCAGTACTTC.

This clonotype was found a few times. The chain recombines TRBV9 with TRBJ2-3; 15 nucleotides line up with TRBD2. The CDR3 loop spans 17 amino acids. The V gene's germline CDR1 is SGDLS and CDR2 YYNGEE. The J segment lost 3 bases and the V segment lost 0 bases, leaving 2 bases of the junction unmatched. CDR3 in amino acids: CASSVVGLAGGTDTQYF. The CDR3 nucleotides read TGTGCCAGCAGCGTAGTTGGACTAGCGGGAGGGACAGATACGCAGTATTTT.

Only a few counts were recorded for this clonotype. The rearrangement joins TRBV28 to TRBJ2-2, with TRBD1 identical over 9 bases. J gave up 9 bases and V 8 bases, and 7 bases lay outside the gene matches. This CDR3 comprises 13 residues. Germline V lookup: CDR1 MDHEN, CDR2 SYDVKM. The CDR3 bases are TGTGCCAGCTCTAAACAGGGGGCCAGGGAGCTGTTTTTT. Protein sequence: CASSKQGARELFF.

About this clonotype itself: A much larger clone sits a single nucleotide away, making a read error possible. Here the CDR3 omits its conserved ending phenylalanine or tryptophan, so a read error is the likely source. The chain employs TRBV12-3 or TRBV12-4 and TRBJ2-7; D possibly uses TRBD1 or TRBD2 (5 bases each). The ends were cut back, 2 bases at V and 3 bases at J, with 11 bases in the middle. The CDR3 runs 14 residues. As DNA, the CDR3 is TGTGCCAGCAGTTTATCCCGGGGCCTCTACGAGCAGTACCTC. Residues: CASSLSRGLYEQYL.

This clonotype showed up just a few times. The J gene is TRBJ1-5, the V gene TRBV6-1, with D unresolved. Germline values: CDR1 MNHNS, CDR2 SASEGT. The V gene lost 2 bases and the J gene lost 0 bases, with 2 bases spanning the gap. CDR3 length: 13 residues. The CDR3 DNA reads TGTGCCAGCAGTGAATCTAGCAATCAGCCCCAGCATTTT. Translation gives CASSESSNQPQHF.

This clonotype was observed at least ten times. The chain combines TRBV20-1 with TRBJ2-4; D uncertain. V gave up 4 bases and J gave up 0 bases, with 10 bases separating them. The CDR3 covers 14 residues. Germline CDR1 DFQATT, CDR2 SNEGSKA (reference sequence). CDR3 sequence reads: CSATATVAKNIQYF. In nucleotides, the CDR3 is TGCAGTGCTACCGCCACAGTAGCCAAAAACATTCAGTACTTC.

This clonotype was picked up many times. The J gene is TRBJ1-1, the V gene TRBV20-1, with a weak D call TRBD1 (6 bases). The CDR3 has 13 amino acids. Deletions cut 5 bases from V and 0 bases from J, with 10 bases between. CDR1 is DFQATT, CDR2 SNEGSKA, per germline (reference sequence). This chain's CDR3 is CSAGGALNTEAFF. The CDR3 nucleotides are TGCAGTGCTGGGGGGGCCCTGAACACTGAAGCTTTCTTT.

Regarding this clonotype: The junction shows a germline mismatch at one end, possibly a read error. This rearrangement joins TRBV7-9 to TRBJ2-7; D call uncertain. From germline, CDR1 is SEHNR and CDR2 FQNEAQ (reference sequence). This CDR3 is built from 13 residues. The CDR3 spells CASSLRDTYKQYF. The CDR3 DNA reads as TGTGCCAGCAGCTTAAGGGATACCTACAAGCAGTACTTC.

This clonotype was counted at least ten times. The CDR3 coding sequence is TGTGCCAGCAGTTCCACAGGGGGCACGGGCCAAGAGACCCAGTACTTC. It encodes CASSSTGGTGQETQYF. J is TRBJ2-5 and V is TRBV27; TRBD1 matches 9 bases. Per germline, CDR1 MNHEY and CDR2 SMNVEV (reference sequence). Trimming removed 4 bases from V and 1 base from J; junction bases left unmatched: 7. The CDR3 has 16 residues.

The rearrangement uses TRBV7-9 and TRBJ1-4; a weak D match, TRBD1 (6 bases). Trimming removed 5 bases at V and 8 bases at J, with 18 bases between. In germline, CDR1 is SEHNR, CDR2 FQNEAQ (reference sequence). CDR3 size: 15 residues. CDR3 in DNA: TGTGCCAGCAGCCGCTCTTCGGGGGGCGCGGAAAAACTGTTTTTT. Its translation is CASSRSSGGAEKLFF.